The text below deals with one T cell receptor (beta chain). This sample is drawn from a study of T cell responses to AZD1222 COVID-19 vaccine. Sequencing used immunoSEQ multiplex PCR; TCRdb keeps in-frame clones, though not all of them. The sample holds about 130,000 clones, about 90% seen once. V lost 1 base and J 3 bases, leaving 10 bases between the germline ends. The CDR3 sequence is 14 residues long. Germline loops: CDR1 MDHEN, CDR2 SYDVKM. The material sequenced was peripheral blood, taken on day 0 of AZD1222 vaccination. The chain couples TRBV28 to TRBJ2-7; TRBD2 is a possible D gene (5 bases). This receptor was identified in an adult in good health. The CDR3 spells CASSLSNGIYEQYF. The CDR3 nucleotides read TGTGCCAGCAGTTTATCAAACGGGATCTACGAGCAGTACTTC.